The 17 T cell receptor beta chains presented below share a single source sample, sequenced in a study of T-cell reconstitution after alpha-beta-depleted transplantation in children. Unique molecular identifiers were incorporated when the TCRbeta library was constructed. One entry per CDR3 protein results from TCRdb running MiXCR on the PCR reads. This sample yields roughly 500,000 distinct CDR3 sequences, of which about 31% are seen a single time; roughly 2.5% belongs to the top ten. The sequenced sample was PBMCs from the stem cell graft donor, obtained from the stem cell graft. Receptor source: a human donor who donated a stem cell graft to a child with aplastic anemia.

The genes are TRBV20-1 and TRBJ2-7, with D maybe TRBD1 (5 bases). Germline lookup yields CDR1 DFQATT and CDR2 SNEGSKA (reference sequence). Trimming left V 2 bases short and J 7 bases short, with 15 bases between. CDR3 size: 13 residues. This CDR3 is CSARPDSRGEQYV. The DNA of the CDR3 is TGCAGTGCTAGACCTGACAGCAGAGGTGAGCAGTACGTC.

This clonotype was seen once. This rearrangement joins TRBV27 to TRBJ2-3, with TRBD2 matching over 7 bases. CDR3 length equals 14 residues. Germline V CDR1 and CDR2: MNHEY, SMNVEV (reference sequence). Trimming took 3 bases from V and 4 from J; bases not matched to a gene: 4. The CDR3 DNA is TGTGCCAGCAGTTTCGCGGGAGTCCCAGATACGCAGTATTTT. Translation gives CASSFAGVPDTQYF.

This rearrangement joins TRBV5-5 to TRBJ1-6, with a weak D call TRBD1 (5 bases). The V and J ends lost 4 bases and 0 bases respectively, with 8 bases between them. The CDR3 loop spans 15 amino acids. In germline, CDR1 is SGHKS, CDR2 YYEKEE (reference sequence). The CDR3 bases are TGTGCCAGCAGCGGGGGGAGCTCCTATAATTCACCCCTCCACTTT. Translating it yields CASSGGSSYNSPLHF. The full variable domain, with the rest looked up from reference TRBV5-5 and TRBJ1-6, is DAGVTQSPTHLIKTRGQQVTLRCSPISGHKSVSWYQQVLGQGPQFIFQYYEKEERGRGNFPDRFSARQFPNYSSELNVNALLLGDSALYLCASSGGSSYNSPLHFGNGTRLTVT.

CDR3 bases: TGTGCCAGCAGCTTGGCGGCAGGGAGGAACACTGAAGCTTTCTTT. Its translation is CASSLAAGRNTEAFF. The rearrangement joins TRBV5-5 to TRBJ1-1; TRBD1 is a possible D gene (5 bases). The CDR3 is 15 amino acids. Trimming shortened V by 0 bases and J by 1 base, and 10 bases separated the two germline ends. Germline-derived CDR1 and CDR2 are SGHKS and YYEKEE (reference sequence).

This clonotype was picked up many times. V usage is TRBV5-1 and J usage is TRBJ2-7; D not certain. This CDR3 region has 14 residues. Germline V lookup: CDR1 SGHRS, CDR2 YFSETQ. Trimming removed 2 bases at V and 2 bases at J, with 11 bases between. The CDR3 coding sequence is TGCGCCAGCAGCTTACAGAATTTACCCTACGAGCAGTACTTC. As protein: CASSLQNLPYEQYF.

The chain uses TRBV5-1 and TRBJ1-1; TRBD1 might be the D (5 bases). The germline V gene encodes CDR1 SGHRS and CDR2 YFSETQ. Deletions cut 3 bases from V and 4 bases from J, with 13 bases between. The CDR3 sequence is 14 residues long. DNA for the CDR3: TGCGCCAGCAGCTCGAGACAGAGAGTCACTGAAGCTTTCTTT. It is translated as CASSSRQRVTEAFF.

The rearrangement links TRBV7-9 to TRBJ2-5, with 8 positions matching TRBD1. The germline gives CDR1 SEHNR, CDR2 FQNEAQ (reference sequence). The junction had 6 bases not matched to a gene; V was cut back by 2 bases and J by 4 bases. This CDR3 has 15 amino acids. The CDR3 loop reads CASSLRRQGPETQYF. In DNA, the CDR3 is TGTGCCAGCAGCTTAAGGAGACAGGGGCCAGAGACCCAGTACTTC.

In its sample, this clonotype was seen a few times. The chain joins TRBV5-1 to TRBJ2-3, with D tentatively TRBD1 or TRBD2 (5 bases each). V lost 0 bases to trimming and J lost 2 bases, with 10 bases between them. This CDR3 has 15 residues. Germline V gene sequence: CDR1 SGHRS, CDR2 YFSETQ. In nucleotides, the CDR3 is TGCGCCAGCAGCTTGGTGGGACGGGACACAGATACGCAGTATTTT. Translated, it gives CASSLVGRDTDTQYF. Drawing the rest from reference TRBV5-1 and TRBJ2-3, the complete variable domain is KAGVTQTPRYLIKTRGQQVTLSCSPISGHRSVSWYQQTPGQGLQFLFEYFSETQRNKGNFPGRFSGRQFSNSRSEMNVSTLELGDSALYLCASSLVGRDTDTQYFGPGTRLTVL.

The chain carries TRBV7-7 and TRBJ2-1; the match to TRBD2 covers 8 bases. The CDR3 has 15 amino acids. V shed 5 bases and J 6 bases; nucleotides not matched to a gene: 9. CDR1 and CDR2 (germline): SSHAT, FNYEAQ (reference sequence). CDR3 protein: CASSMGVAGSNEQFF. In DNA form, the CDR3 reads TGTGCCAGCAGCATGGGGGTAGCGGGATCCAATGAGCAGTTCTTC.

V is TRBV5-6 and J is TRBJ2-5; 9 positions agree with TRBD1. The junction had 9 bases not matched to a gene; V was cut back by 4 bases and J by 5 bases. Germline V gene lookup returns CDR1 SGHDT and CDR2 YYEEEE. This CDR3 is built from 15 residues. The CDR3 protein is CASSLGTGKGETQYF. The CDR3, as DNA: TGTGCCAGCAGCCTAGGGACAGGGAAGGGGGAGACCCAGTACTTC.

The chain employs TRBV12-3 or TRBV12-4 and TRBJ2-6; either TRBD1 or TRBD2 may fit D (5 bases each). Trimming stripped 4 bases from V and 3 bases from J, with 10 bases between. This CDR3 region has 15 residues. CDR3 bases: TGTGCCAGCAGTTCTGAGGGGTTTGGGGCCAACGTCCTGACTTTC. Protein: CASSSEGFGANVLTF.

This chain links TRBV5-6 with TRBJ2-1; D tentatively fits TRBD1 or TRBD2 (6 bases each). This CDR3 region has 18 residues. Per germline, CDR1 SGHDT and CDR2 YYEEEE. The V end was cut by 0 bases, the J end by 4 bases, with 20 bases between. The CDR3 DNA is TGTGCCAGCAGCTTGGATGTGAACGGGGGCCGATCTTACAATGAGCAGTTCTTC. It specifies CASSLDVNGGRSYNEQFF.

The chain joins TRBV6-2 or TRBV6-3 to TRBJ1-1; the match to TRBD1 covers 7 bases. V dropped 0 bases and J dropped 6; count of bases not matched to a gene: 7. This CDR3 region has 15 residues. Germline CDR1 MNHEY, CDR2 SVGEGT. CDR3 bases: TGTGCCAGCAGTTACTCACAGGGGAGGAGCGCTGAAGCTTTCTTT. It codes for CASSYSQGRSAEAFF.

This chain uses TRBV27 with TRBJ1-4, with TRBD1 as a possible D gene (5 bases). The germline V gene encodes CDR1 MNHEY and CDR2 SMNVEV (reference sequence). CDR3 length equals 16 residues. Trimming took 1 base from V and 7 from J, leaving 16 bases between them. The CDR3 is CASSLLSREGPEKLFF. The CDR3 nucleotides are TGTGCCAGCAGTTTATTATCCAGGGAGGGACCTGAAAAACTGTTTTTT.

The chain combines TRBV20-1 with TRBJ2-1; 7 bases are shared with TRBD1. Germline V gene lookup returns CDR1 DFQATT and CDR2 SNEGSKA (reference sequence). The CDR3 is 11 residues long. The V gene end was trimmed by 5 bases and the J gene end by 14 bases; junction bases not matched to a gene: 9. Written as DNA, the CDR3 is TGCAGTGCTCCGACAGGGTCGCGTGAGTTCTTC. Amino acids: CSAPTGSREFF.

This clonotype was counted a few times. The chain uses TRBV25-1 and TRBJ2-1, with 8 bases that match TRBD2. The V segment lost 8 bases and the J segment 9 bases; nucleotides outside the gene matches: 15. Germline assignment: CDR1 MGHDK and CDR2 SYGVNS. The CDR3 runs to 15 residues. CDR3 bases: TGTGCCAGCTCAACCTTCAGCGGGGGACTGGGTGAGCAGTTCTTC. Translating it yields CASSTFSGGLGEQFF.

The chain recombines TRBV6-5 with TRBJ2-1, with D unresolved. The CDR3 contains 16 residues. CDR1 MNHEY and CDR2 SVGAGI come from the germline V gene. Trimming took off 0 bases at V and 1 base at J, with 10 bases between the two ends. The CDR3 DNA reads as TGTGCCAGCAGTTACTCGCCCGGGCCGTCCTACAATGAGCAGTTCTTC. Protein sequence: CASSYSPGPSYNEQFF.